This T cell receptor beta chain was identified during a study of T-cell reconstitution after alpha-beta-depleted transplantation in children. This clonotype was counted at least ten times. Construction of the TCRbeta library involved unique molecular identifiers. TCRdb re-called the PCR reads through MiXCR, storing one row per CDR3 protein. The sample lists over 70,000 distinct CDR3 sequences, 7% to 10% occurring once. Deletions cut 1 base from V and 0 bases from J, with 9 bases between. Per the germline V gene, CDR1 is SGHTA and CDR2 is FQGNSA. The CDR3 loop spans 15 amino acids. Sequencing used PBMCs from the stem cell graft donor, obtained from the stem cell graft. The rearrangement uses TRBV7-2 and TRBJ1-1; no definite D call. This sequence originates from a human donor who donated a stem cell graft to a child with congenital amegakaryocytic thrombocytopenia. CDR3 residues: CASSLVGFMNTEAFF. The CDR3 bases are TGTGCCAGCAGCTTAGTTGGGTTCATGAACACTGAAGCTTTCTTT.